The sequence of this T cell receptor (beta chain) was determined in a study of blood T cell repertoires in COVID-19. Across the whole study: Acute-phase and convalescent COVID-19 samples originated in the United States, Italy and Spain. T cells, B-cell-depleted T cells, or PBMCs provided the cDNA or gDNA that served as material.

Original methodology: Amplification with reference gene primers provided the estimates of nucleated cell counts. Here immunoSEQ multiplex PCR was the method, and the copy in TCRdb shows in-frame clones only, minus some. V and J calls and clone size are as listed in that table; D and trimming were resolved from the DNA. Here the sample spans under 300,000 clones, 88% being singletons. Trimming took 7 bases from V and 1 from J; bases not matched to a gene: 7. The CDR3 consists of 15 residues. Looked up from germline, CDR1 is MNHEY and CDR2 is SVGEGT. The gene calls are TRBV6-2 or TRBV6-3 and TRBJ1-5; 7 bases line up with TRBD1. Specimen: peripheral blood. The source is a middle-aged woman who had recovered from COVID-19. CDR3 protein: CASIPGTASNQPQHF. DNA for the CDR3: TGTGCCAGCATCCCCGGGACAGCGAGCAATCAGCCCCAGCATTTT.